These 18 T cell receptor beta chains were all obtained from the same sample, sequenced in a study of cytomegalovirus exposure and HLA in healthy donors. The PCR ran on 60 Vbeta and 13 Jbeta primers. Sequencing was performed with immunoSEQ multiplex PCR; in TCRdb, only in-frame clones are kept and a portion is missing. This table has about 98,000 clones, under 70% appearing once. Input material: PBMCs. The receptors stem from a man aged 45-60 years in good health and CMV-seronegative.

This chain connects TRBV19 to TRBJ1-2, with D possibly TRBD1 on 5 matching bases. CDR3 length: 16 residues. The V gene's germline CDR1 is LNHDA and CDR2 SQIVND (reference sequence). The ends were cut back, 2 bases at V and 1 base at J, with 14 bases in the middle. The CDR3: CASSITKRQINYGYTF. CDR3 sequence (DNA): TGTGCCAGTAGTATAACGAAGAGACAGATTAACTATGGCTACACCTTC.

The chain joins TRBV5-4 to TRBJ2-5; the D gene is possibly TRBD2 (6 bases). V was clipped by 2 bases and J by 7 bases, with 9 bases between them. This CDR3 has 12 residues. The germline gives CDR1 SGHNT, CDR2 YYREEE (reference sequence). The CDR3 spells CASSLPGGTQYF. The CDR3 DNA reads TGTGCCAGCAGCTTACCCGGGGGGACCCAGTACTTC.

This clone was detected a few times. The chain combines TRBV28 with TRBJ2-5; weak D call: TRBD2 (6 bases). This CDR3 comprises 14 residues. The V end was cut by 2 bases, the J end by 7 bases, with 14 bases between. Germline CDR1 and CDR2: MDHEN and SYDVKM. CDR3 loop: CASSLGYAGGTQYF. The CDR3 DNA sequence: TGTGCCAGCAGTTTAGGCTATGCCGGGGGGACCCAGTACTTC.

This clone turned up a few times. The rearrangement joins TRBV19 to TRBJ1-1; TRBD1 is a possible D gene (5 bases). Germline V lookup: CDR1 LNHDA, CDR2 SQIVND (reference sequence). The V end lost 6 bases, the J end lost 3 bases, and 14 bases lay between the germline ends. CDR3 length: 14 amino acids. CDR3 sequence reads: CASSTAGTYTEAFF. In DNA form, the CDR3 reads TGTGCCAGTAGCACCGCCGGGACTTACACTGAAGCTTTCTTT.

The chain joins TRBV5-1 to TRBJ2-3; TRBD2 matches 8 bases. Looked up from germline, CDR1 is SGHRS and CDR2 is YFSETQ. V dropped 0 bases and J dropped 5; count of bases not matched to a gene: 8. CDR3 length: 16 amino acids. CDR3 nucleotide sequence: TGCGCCAGCAGCTTGGCCTGGAGCGGGAGTCAAGATACGCAGTATTTT. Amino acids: CASSLAWSGSQDTQYF.

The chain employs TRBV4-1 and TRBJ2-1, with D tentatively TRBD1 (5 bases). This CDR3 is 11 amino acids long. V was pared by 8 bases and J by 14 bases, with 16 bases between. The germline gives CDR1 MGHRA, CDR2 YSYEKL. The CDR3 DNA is TGCGCCAGCGCGACAGCTGATAAAAAGTTCTTC. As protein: CASATADKKFF.

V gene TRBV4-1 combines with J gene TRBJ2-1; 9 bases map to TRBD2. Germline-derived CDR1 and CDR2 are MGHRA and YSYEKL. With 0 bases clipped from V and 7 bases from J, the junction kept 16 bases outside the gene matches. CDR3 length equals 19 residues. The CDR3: CASSQDQGAGGPVRNEQFF. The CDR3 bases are TGCGCCAGCAGCCAAGATCAAGGGGCGGGAGGGCCCGTGAGGAATGAGCAGTTCTTC.

The CDR3 bases are TGTGCCAGCTCACGACCGGGGGGAGATACGCAGTATTTT. The encoded protein is CASSRPGGDTQYF. The chain has TRBV18 and TRBJ2-3; 7 nucleotides match TRBD2. There are 13 residues in the CDR3. V lost 4 bases to trimming and J lost 5 bases; unmatched junction nucleotides: 3. Per germline, CDR1 KGHSH and CDR2 LQKENI.

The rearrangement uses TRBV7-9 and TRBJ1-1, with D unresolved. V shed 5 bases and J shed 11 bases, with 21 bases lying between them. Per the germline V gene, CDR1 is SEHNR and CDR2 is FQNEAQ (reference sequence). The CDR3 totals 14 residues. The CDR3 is CASSPSHGEMTAFF. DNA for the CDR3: TGTGCCAGCAGCCCAAGCCATGGGGAGATGACGGCTTTCTTT.

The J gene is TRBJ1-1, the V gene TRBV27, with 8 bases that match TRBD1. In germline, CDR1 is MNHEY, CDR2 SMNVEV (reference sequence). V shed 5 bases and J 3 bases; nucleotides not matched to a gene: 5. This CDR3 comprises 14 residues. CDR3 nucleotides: TGTGCCAGCAGTCAGGGGGCATCGTACACTGAAGCTTTCTTT. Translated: CASSQGASYTEAFF.

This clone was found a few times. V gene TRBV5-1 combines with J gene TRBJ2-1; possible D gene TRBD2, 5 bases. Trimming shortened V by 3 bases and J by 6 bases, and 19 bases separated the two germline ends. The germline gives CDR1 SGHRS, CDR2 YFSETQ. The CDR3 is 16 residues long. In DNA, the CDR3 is TGCGCCAGCAGCTCGGGGTTCGGGGTGGTGCGCAATGAGCAGTTCTTC. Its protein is CASSSGFGVVRNEQFF.

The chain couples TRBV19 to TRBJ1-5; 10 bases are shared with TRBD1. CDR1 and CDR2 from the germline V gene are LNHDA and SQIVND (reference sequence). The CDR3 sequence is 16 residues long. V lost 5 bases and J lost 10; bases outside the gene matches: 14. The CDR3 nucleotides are TGTGCCAGTAGTCCGGGACAGGGGACCAACCCAGGCCCCCAGCATTTT. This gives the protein CASSPGQGTNPGPQHF. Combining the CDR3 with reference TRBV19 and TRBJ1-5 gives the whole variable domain DGGITQSPKYLFRKEGQNVTLSCEQNLNHDAMYWYRQDPGQGLRLIYYSQIVNDFQKGDIAEGYSVSREKKESFPLTVTSAQKNPTAFYLCASSPGQGTNPGPQHFGDGTRLSIL.

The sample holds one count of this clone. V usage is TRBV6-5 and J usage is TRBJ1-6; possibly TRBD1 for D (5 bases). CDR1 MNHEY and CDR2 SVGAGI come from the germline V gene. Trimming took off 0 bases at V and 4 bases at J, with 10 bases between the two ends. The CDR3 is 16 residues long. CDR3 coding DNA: TGTGCCAGCAGTTACTCAAAGGGGTTTTATAATTCACCCCTCCACTTT. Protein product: CASSYSKGFYNSPLHF.

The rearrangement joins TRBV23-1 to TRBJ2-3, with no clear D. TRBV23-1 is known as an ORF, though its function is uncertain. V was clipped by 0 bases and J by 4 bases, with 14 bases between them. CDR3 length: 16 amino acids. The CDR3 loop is CASSQSSEPSADTQYF. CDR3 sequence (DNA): TGCGCCAGCAGTCAATCATCAGAACCGAGCGCAGATACGCAGTATTTT.

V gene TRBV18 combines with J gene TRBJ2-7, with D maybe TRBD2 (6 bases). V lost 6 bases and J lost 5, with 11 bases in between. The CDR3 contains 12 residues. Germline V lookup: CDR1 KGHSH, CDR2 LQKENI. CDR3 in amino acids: CASSSEGDEQYF. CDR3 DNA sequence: TGTGCCAGCTCGTCGGAGGGCGACGAGCAGTACTTC.

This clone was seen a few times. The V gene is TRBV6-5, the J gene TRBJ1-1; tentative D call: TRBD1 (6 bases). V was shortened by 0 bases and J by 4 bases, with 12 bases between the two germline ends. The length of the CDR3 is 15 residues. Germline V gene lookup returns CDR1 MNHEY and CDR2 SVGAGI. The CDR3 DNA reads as TGTGCCAGCAGTTACTCGTCACAGGGAGTCACTGAAGCTTTCTTT. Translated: CASSYSSQGVTEAFF.

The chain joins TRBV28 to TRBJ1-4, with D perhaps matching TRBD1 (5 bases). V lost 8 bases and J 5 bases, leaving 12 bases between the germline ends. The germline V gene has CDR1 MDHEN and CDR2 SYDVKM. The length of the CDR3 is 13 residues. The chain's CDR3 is CASSGGSNEKLFF. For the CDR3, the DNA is TGTGCCAGCTCGGGGGGATCGAATGAAAAACTGTTTTTT. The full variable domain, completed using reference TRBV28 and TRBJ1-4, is DVKVTQSSRYLVKRTGEKVFLECVQDMDHENMFWYRQDPGLGLRLIYFSYDVKMKEKGDIPEGYSVSREKKERFSLILESASTNQTSMYLCASSGGSNEKLFFGSGTQLSVL.

The CDR3 bases are TGTGCCAGCAGCCGCGGGATCTCCTACGAGCAGTACTTC. Translation gives CASSRGISYEQYF. The V and J genes are TRBV6-6 and TRBJ2-7; D might be TRBD2 (6 bases). From germline, CDR1 is MNHNY and CDR2 SVGAGI (reference sequence). The CDR3 contains 13 residues. V was clipped by 6 bases and J by 0 bases, with 9 bases between them.